This TCR beta chain originates from a study of blood T cells in healthy people across ages. About this clonotype: An end of the junction does not agree with germline; a read error may underlie this.

The CDR3 is 14 amino acids. Germline CDR1 and CDR2: SGHRS and YFSETQ. For the second PCR, which ran for about 6 to 12 cycles, a sample-barcoded 5' primer and a J-beta primer mix were used. MiXCR, run by TCRdb on the 5' RACE reads, gives a single entry per CDR3 protein. The table has under 1,100,000 distinct CDR3 sequences, 25% seen once; the top ten hold approximately 0.71%. The data were also submitted as part of a second study, on T cells of mothers and their children.

The TCR originated in a girl aged 2-15 years in good health. The chain uses TRBV5-1 and TRBJ2-1; D is perhaps TRBD2 (8 bases). The J call may be in error: the DNA end matches TRBJ2-5 better. Sequencing was done on a sample of blood. Here the CDR3 DNA reads TGCGCCAGCAGCTCGGGAGGGGGCACAGAGATCCAGTACTTC. It specifies CASSSGGGTEIQYF.